This TCR beta chain appears in the sequencing data of a study of blood T cell repertoires in COVID-19. Some clones are missing from TCRdb's copy, which holds only in-frame ones; the method was immunoSEQ multiplex PCR. The sample shows a few hundred thousand clones, roughly 88% of them seen only once. V gave up 1 base and J gave up 4 bases, with 14 bases separating them. The CDR3 has 15 amino acids. The germline V gene encodes CDR1 SGHTA and CDR2 FQGNSA. Sequencing input: PBMCs or T cells enriched from blood (not recorded which). The source is a woman aged 40 to 49 who had recovered from COVID-19. The rearrangement joins TRBV7-2 to TRBJ2-7; maybe TRBD1 (5 bases). The CDR3 region is CASSLVVDNHYEQYF. The CDR3 DNA is TGTGCCAGCAGCTTAGTTGTGGACAATCATTACGAGCAGTACTTC.